This is a list of T cell receptor beta chains from one sample in a study of blood T cell repertoires in COVID-19. Assay used: immunoSEQ multiplex PCR; TCRdb lists only in-frame clones, some missing. The sample has around 80,000 clones, almost 85% seen once. Sequencing was performed on peripheral blood. Receptor source: a man of 80 years or more with acute or convalescent COVID-19. The CDR3 runs from the conserved cysteine through the conserved F or W. A D gene is named only where the DNA matches it firmly. Clone size, where shown, is once, few, many, or a class for clones that have expanded.

cdr3_nt cdr3_aa v_call d_call clone_size j_call
TGTGCCAGCAGCCAAGAATCAGGGGGCAATGAAAAACTGTTTTTT CASSQESGGNEKLFF TRBV3-1/TRBV3-2 TRBD1 few TRBJ1-4
TGTGCCAGCAGCCAAGATCGGGACAGGGAAGAGACCCAGTACTTC CASSQDRDREETQYF TRBV3-1/TRBV3-2 TRBD1 NA TRBJ2-5
TGTGCCAGCAGCTTGACAGGGTCTGGGAATCAGCCCCAGCATTTT CASSLTGSGNQPQHF TRBV7-2 TRBD1 once TRBJ1-5
TGTGCCAGCAGCTTAGCGGGCGGGGGAGCTCAAGAGACCCAGTACTTC CASSLAGGGAQETQYF TRBV7-6 TRBD2 NA TRBJ2-5
TGCGCCAGCAGCGCGGGGACAGGATACGAGCAGTACTTC CASSAGTGYEQYF TRBV5-1 TRBD1 NA TRBJ2-7
TGTGCCAGCAGCACACAGGGTACAGGGGGAAGGAACGAGCAGTACTTC CASSTQGTGGRNEQYF TRBV5-4 TRBD1 NA TRBJ2-7
TGTGCCAGCAGCCTGACAGGGGGCGTTGAAAAACTGTTTTTT CASSLTGGVEKLFF TRBV16 TRBD1 few TRBJ1-4
TGTGCCAGCAGTCCACGGGGGGGTGTCTCCTACGAGCAGTACTTC CASSPRGGVSYEQYF TRBV6-5 TRBD2 NA TRBJ2-7
TGTGCCAGCAGCAAAGGGACTAGGTTGACCGGGGAGCTGTTTTTT CASSKGTRLTGELFF TRBV21-1 NA NA TRBJ2-2
TGTGCCAGCAGCTCAGACCTTACAGGGACGGGGCAGCCCCAGCATTTT CASSSDLTGTGQPQHF TRBV5-5 NA NA TRBJ1-5